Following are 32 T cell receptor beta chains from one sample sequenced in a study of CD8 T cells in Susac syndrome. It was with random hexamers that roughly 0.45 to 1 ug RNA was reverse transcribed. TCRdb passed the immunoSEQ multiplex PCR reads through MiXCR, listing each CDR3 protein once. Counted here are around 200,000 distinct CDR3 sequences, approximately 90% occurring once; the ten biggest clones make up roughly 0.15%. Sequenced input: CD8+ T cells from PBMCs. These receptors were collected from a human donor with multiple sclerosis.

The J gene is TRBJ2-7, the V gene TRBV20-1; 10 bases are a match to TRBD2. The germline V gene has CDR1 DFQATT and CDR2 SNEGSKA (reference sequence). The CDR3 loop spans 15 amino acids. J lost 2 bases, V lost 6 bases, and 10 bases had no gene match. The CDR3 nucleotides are TGCAGTGCCGTCACCGGGACTAGCGCAACCTACGAGCAGTACTTC. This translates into CSAVTGTSATYEQYF.

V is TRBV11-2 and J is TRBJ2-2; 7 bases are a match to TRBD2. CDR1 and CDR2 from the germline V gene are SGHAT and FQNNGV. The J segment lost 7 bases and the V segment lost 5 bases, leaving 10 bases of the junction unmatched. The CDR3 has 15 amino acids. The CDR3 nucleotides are TGTGCCAGCAGCCCCTCCGCCGGGAGGATCGGGGAGCTGTTTTTT. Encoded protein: CASSPSAGRIGELFF.

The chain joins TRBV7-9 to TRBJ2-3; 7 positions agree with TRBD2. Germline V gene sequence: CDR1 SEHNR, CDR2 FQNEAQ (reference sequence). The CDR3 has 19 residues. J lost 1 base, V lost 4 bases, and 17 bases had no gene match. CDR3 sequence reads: CASSSTLTGAGIRTDTQYF. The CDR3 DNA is TGTGCCAGCAGCTCGACCCTAACCGGAGCGGGGATCCGCACAGATACGCAGTATTTT.

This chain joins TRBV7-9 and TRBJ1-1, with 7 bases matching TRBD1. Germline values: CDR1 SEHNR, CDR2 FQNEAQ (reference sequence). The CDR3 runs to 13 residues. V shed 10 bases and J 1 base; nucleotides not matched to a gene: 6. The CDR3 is CATRGTTNTEAFF. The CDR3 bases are TGTGCCACCAGGGGGACTACGAACACTGAAGCTTTCTTT.

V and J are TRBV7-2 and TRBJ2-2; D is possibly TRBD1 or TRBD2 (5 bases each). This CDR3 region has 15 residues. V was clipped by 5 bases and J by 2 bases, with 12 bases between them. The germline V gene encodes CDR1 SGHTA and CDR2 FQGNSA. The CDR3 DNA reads TGTGCCAGCAGCCAAGAGCGGACAAACACCGGGGAGCTGTTTTTT. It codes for CASSQERTNTGELFF.

CDR3 DNA sequence: TGTGCCAGCAGCCCCATGGGGAGGGGTTACGAGCAGTACTTC. Translating gives CASSPMGRGYEQYF. The chain recombines TRBV5-6 with TRBJ2-7, with 7 bases matching TRBD2. Trimming removed 4 bases from V and 4 bases from J; junction bases left unmatched: 8. CDR1 is SGHDT, CDR2 YYEEEE, per germline. The CDR3 is made up of 14 amino acids. Variable domain in full (rest from reference TRBV5-6 and TRBJ2-7): DAGVTQSPTHLIKTRGQQVTLRCSPKSGHDTVSWYQQALGQGPQFIFQYYEEEERQRGNFPDRFSGHQFPNYSSELNVNALLLGDSALYLCASSPMGRGYEQYFGPGTRLTVT.

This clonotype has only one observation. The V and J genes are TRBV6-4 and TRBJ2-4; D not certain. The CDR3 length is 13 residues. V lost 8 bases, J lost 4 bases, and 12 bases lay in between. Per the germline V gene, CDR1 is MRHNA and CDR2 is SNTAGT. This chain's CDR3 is CASVRSLKNIQYF. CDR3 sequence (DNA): TGTGCCAGCGTGCGGAGCCTTAAAAACATTCAGTACTTC.

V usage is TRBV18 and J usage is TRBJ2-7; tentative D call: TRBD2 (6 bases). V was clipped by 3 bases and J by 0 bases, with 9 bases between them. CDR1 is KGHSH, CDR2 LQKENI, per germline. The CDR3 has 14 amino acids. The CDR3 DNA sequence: TGTGCCAGCTCACCGGCCGGGAGCTCCTACGAGCAGTACTTC. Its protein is CASSPAGSSYEQYF.

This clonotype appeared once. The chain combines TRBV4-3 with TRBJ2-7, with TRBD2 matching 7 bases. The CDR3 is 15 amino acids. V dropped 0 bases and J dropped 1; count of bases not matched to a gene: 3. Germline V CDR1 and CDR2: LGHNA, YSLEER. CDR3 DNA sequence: TGCGCCAGCAGCCAAGAAGGACTAGAGTCCTACGAGCAGTACTTC. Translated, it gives CASSQEGLESYEQYF.

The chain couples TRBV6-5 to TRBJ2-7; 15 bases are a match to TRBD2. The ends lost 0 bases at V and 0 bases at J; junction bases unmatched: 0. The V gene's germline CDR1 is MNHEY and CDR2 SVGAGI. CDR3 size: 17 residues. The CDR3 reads CASSYSGLAGGSYEQYF. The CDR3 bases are TGTGCCAGCAGTTACTCGGGACTAGCGGGGGGCTCCTACGAGCAGTACTTC.

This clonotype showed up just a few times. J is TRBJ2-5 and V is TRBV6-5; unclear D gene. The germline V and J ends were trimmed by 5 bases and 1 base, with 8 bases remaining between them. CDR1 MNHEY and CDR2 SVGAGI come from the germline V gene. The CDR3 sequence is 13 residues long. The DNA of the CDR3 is TGTGCCAGCAGTCCCCCCAGCCAAGAGACCCAGTACTTC. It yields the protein CASSPPSQETQYF.

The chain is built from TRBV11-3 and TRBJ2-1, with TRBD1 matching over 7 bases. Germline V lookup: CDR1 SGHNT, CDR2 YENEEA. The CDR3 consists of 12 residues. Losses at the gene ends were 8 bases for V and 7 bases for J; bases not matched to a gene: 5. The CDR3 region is CASVYRGNEQFF. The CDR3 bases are TGTGCCAGCGTATACAGGGGAAATGAGCAGTTCTTC.

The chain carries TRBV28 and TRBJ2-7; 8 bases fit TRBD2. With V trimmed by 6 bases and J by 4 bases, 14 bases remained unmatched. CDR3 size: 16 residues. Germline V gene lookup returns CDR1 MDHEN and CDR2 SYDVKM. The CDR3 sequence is CASSTAGSGGLYEQYF. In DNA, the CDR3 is TGTGCCAGCAGCACAGCGGGCAGCGGGGGACTTTACGAGCAGTACTTC.

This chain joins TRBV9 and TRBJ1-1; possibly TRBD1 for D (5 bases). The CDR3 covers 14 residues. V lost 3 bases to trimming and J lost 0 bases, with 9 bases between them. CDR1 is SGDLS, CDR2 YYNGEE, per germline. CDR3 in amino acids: CASSDTGLNTEAFF. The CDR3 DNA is TGTGCCAGCAGCGACACAGGACTGAACACTGAAGCTTTCTTT.

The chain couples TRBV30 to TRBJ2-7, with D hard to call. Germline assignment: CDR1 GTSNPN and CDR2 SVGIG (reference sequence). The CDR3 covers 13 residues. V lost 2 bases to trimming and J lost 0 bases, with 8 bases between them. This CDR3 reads CAWSSGNSYEQYF. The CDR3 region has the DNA TGTGCCTGGAGTAGTGGGAACTCCTACGAGCAGTACTTC. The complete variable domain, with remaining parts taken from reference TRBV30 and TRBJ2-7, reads SQTIHQWPATLVQPVGSPLSLECTVEGTSNPNLYWYRQAAGRGLQLLFYSVGIGQISSEVPQNLSASRPQDRQFILSSKKLLLSDSGFYLCAWSSGNSYEQYFGPGTRLTVT.

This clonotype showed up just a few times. As DNA, the CDR3 is TGCAGCGTTGAAGGAGAGAACACCGGGGAGCTGTTTTTT. Translation gives CSVEGENTGELFF. The V gene is TRBV29-1, the J gene TRBJ2-2, with no clear D. CDR1 is SQVTM and CDR2 is ANQGSEA in the germline V gene. The CDR3 spans 13 residues. V dropped 1 base and J dropped 1 base, with 4 bases sitting between them.

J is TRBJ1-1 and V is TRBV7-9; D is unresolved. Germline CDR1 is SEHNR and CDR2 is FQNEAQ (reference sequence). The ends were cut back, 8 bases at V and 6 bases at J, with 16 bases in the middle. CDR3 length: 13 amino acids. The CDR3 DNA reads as TGTGCCAGCGGCGGAGTATCGGGATCTGAAGCTTTCTTT. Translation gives CASGGVSGSEAFF.

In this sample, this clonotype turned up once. DNA of the CDR3: TGCAGTGCTAGAGATATAGACCCCGAGCAGTATTTT. As protein: CSARDIDPEQYF. V gene TRBV20-1 combines with J gene TRBJ2-3, with D unclear. Trimming removed 0 bases from V and 11 bases from J, with 12 bases in between. The length of the CDR3 is 12 residues. CDR1 is DFQATT and CDR2 is SNEGSKA in the germline V gene (reference sequence).

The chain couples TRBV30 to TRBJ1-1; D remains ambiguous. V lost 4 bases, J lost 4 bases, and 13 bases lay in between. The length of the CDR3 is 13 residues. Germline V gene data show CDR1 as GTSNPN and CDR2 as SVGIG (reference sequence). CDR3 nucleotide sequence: TGTGCCTGGATGGACTGGGGAGCCACTGAAGCTTTCTTT. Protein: CAWMDWGATEAFF.

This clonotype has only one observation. As DNA, the CDR3 is TGTGCCACCAGCAGAGATCTCGGAGGGTTCTCTGGGGCCAACGTCCTGACTTTC. Protein product: CATSRDLGGFSGANVLTF. The chain has TRBV15 and TRBJ2-6; possibly TRBD2 for D (6 bases). CDR1 is LNHNV and CDR2 is YYDKDF in the germline V gene (reference sequence). V lost 0 bases to trimming and J lost 0 bases, with 12 bases between them. This CDR3 spans 18 amino acids. Combining the CDR3 with reference TRBV15 and TRBJ2-6 gives the whole variable domain DAMVIQNPRYQVTQFGKPVTLSCSQTLNHNVMYWYQQKSSQAPKLLFHYYDKDFNNEADTPDNFQSRRPNTSFCFLDIRSPGLGDTAMYLCATSRDLGGFSGANVLTFGAGSRLTVL.

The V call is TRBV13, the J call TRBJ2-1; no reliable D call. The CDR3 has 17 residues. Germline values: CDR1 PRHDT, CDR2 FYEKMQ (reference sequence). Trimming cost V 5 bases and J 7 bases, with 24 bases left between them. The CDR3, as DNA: TGTGCCAGCAGCCCCCCTCTGCTGCGCCTGAGCCAAAATGAGCAGTTCTTC. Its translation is CASSPPLLRLSQNEQFF.

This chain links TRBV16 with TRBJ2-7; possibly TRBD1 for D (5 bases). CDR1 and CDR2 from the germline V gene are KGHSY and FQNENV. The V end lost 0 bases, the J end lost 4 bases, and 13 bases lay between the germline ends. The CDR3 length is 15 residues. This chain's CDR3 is CASSQSRGVGYEQYF. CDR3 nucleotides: TGTGCCAGCAGCCAATCAAGGGGCGTTGGGTACGAGCAGTACTTC.

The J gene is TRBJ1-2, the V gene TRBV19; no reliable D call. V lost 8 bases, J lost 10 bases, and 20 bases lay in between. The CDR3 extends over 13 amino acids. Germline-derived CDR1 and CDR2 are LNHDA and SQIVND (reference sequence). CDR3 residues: CASGPGGLEDYTF. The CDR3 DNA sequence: TGTGCCAGTGGCCCGGGAGGGTTGGAGGACTACACCTTC.

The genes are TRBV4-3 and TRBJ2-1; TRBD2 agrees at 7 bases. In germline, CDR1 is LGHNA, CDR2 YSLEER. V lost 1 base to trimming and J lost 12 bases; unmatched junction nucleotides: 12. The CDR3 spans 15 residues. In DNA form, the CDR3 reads TGCGCCAGCAGCCAAGTGGGAGGGCTCGTGGTGGTGCAGTTCTTC. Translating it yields CASSQVGGLVVVQFF.

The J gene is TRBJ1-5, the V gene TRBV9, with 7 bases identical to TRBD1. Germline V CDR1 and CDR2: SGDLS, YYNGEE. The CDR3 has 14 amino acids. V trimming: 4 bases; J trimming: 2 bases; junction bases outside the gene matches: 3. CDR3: CASSTTGGNQPQHF. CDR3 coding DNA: TGTGCCAGCAGCACTACAGGGGGCAATCAGCCCCAGCATTTT.

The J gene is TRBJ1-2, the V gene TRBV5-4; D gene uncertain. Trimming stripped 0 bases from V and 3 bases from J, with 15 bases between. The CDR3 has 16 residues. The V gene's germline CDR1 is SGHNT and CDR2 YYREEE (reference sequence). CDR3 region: CASSLALISGDYGYTF. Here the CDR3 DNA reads TGTGCCAGCAGCTTGGCCCTGATCAGTGGAGACTATGGCTACACCTTC.

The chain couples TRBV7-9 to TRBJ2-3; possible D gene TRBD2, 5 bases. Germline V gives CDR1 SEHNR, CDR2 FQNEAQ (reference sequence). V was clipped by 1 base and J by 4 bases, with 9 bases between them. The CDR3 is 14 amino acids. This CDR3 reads CASSLVGEPDTQYF. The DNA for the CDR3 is TGTGCCAGCAGCTTAGTCGGGGAGCCAGATACGCAGTATTTT.

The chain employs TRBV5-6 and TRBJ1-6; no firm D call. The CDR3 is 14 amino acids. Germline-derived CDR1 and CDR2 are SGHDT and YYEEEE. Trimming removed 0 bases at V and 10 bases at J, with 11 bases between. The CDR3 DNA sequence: TGTGCCAGCAGCTTGGCGGCAAGCGGGTCACCCCTCCACTTT. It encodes CASSLAASGSPLHF.

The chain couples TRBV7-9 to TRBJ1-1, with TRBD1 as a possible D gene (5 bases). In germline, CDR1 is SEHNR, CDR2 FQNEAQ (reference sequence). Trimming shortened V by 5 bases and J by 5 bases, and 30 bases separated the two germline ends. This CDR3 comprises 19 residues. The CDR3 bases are TGTGCCAGCAGCCACCCCTACGGTGGGGCTCTTCAGGGATCTACTGAAGCTTTCTTT. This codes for CASSHPYGGALQGSTEAFF.

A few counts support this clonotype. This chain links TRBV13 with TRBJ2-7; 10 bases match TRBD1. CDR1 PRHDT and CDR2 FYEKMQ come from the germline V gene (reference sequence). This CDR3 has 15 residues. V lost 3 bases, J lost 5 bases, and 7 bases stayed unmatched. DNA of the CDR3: TGTGCCAGCAGCTTTAGACAGGGGGCTTCCCACGAGCAGTACTTC. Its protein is CASSFRQGASHEQYF. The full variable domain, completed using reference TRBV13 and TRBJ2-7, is AAGVIQSPRHLIKEKRETATLKCYPIPRHDTVYWYQQGPGQDPQFLISFYEKMQSDKGSIPDRFSAQQFSDYHSELNMSSLELGDSALYFCASSFRQGASHEQYFGPGTRLTVT.

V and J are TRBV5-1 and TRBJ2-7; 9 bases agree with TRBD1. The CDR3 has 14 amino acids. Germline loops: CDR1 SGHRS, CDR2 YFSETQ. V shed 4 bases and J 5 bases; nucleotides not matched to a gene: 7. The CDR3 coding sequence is TGCGCCAGCAGCGCGGGACAGGGTGAGGACGAGCAGTACTTC. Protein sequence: CASSAGQGEDEQYF. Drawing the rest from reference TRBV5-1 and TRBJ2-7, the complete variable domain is KAGVTQTPRYLIKTRGQQVTLSCSPISGHRSVSWYQQTPGQGLQFLFEYFSETQRNKGNFPGRFSGRQFSNSRSEMNVSTLELGDSALYLCASSAGQGEDEQYFGPGTRLTVT.

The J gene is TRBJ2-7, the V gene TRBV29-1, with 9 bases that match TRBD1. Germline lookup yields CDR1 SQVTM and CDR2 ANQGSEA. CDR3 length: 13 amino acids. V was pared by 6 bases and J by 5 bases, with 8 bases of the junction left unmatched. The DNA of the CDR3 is TGCAGCGTCCTGACAGGGGGGGGCGACGAGCAGTACTTC. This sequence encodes CSVLTGGGDEQYF.